This T cell receptor beta chain was documented in a study of radiation and T cells in renal cell carcinoma. Study in general: Nephrectomy followed 15 Gy stereotactic body radiation by 4 weeks. Study-level findings and limits: In blood, top tumor clones expanded by 2 weeks, shrinking by 4.

This CDR3 has 15 amino acids. Trimming cost V 0 bases and J 0 bases, with 8 bases left between them. Germline-derived CDR1 and CDR2 are SGDLS and YYNGEE. TCRdb keeps only in-frame clones here, not all; method: immunoSEQ multiplex PCR. The table records fewer than 55,000 clones, 75% to 90% of them present only once. As for this clone: Its cognate antigen is unknown.

Time point described: blood 2 weeks post-SBRT. Regarding treatment: 15 Gy SBRT to primary tumor, nephrectomy 4 weeks later. Serial blood draws occurred at baseline and 2 and 4 weeks post-SBRT. This rearrangement joins TRBV9 to TRBJ2-3, with unresolved D. This specimen was blood, taken from a patient whose treatment included radiotherapy and nephrectomy. The TCR comes from a woman aged 70 to 79 with renal cell carcinoma. The CDR3 is CASSVAPFSTDTQYF. In DNA, the CDR3 is TGTGCCAGCAGCGTAGCCCCGTTTAGCACAGATACGCAGTATTTT.